A selection of T cell receptor beta chains follows, all from one sample in a study of cytomegalovirus exposure and HLA in healthy donors. Measured with immunoSEQ multiplex PCR; TCRdb has only the in-frame clones, and not every one. The repertoire holds about 160,000 clones, with 80% to 85% as singletons. The sample was PBMCs. The receptors here all came from a man between 45 and 60 years old in good health and CMV-seropositive. Both conserved end residues are part of each CDR3. Each record gives: V gene, D gene, J gene, clone size, CDR3 protein, CDR3 DNA. D genes are given only for firm matches. Expanded clones are given a class, and other clones once, few, many or no size at all.

V: TRBV2
D: TRBD1
J: TRBJ1-5
size: -
CDR3: CASSPSGTGVQPQHF
DNA: TGTGCCAGCAGTCCTTCCGGGACAGGGGTTCAGCCCCAGCATTTT

V: TRBV5-1
D: -
J: TRBJ2-7
size: -
CDR3: CASSLTADNTYEQYF
DNA: TGCGCCAGCAGCTTGACGGCGGATAATACCTACGAGCAGTACTTC

V: TRBV29-1
D: TRBD2
J: TRBJ2-3
size: -
CDR3: CSVALAGLRDTQYF
DNA: TGCAGCGTTGCTCTAGCGGGATTGAGGGATACGCAGTATTTT

V: TRBV6-1
D: -
J: TRBJ1-1
size: few
CDR3: CASSEVGANTEAFF
DNA: TGTGCCAGCAGTGAAGTCGGTGCGAACACTGAAGCTTTCTTT

V: TRBV28
D: TRBD2
J: TRBJ2-1
size: -
CDR3: CADIGGREQDEQFF
DNA: TGTGCCGACATCGGCGGGCGGGAGCAGGATGAGCAGTTCTTC

V: TRBV5-1
D: -
J: TRBJ2-3
size: -
CDR3: CASSLGAVGGDTQYF
DNA: TGCGCCAGCAGCTTGGGGGCAGTGGGAGGAGATACGCAGTATTTT

V: TRBV19
D: TRBD2
J: TRBJ2-7
size: -
CDR3: CASSRGGLAGGPSYEQYF
DNA: TGTGCCAGTAGCCGTGGTGGTCTAGCGGGGGGGCCGTCCTACGAGCAGTACTTC

V: TRBV28
D: TRBD1
J: TRBJ1-2
size: -
CDR3: CASSLSGGGYTF
DNA: TGTGCCAGCAGTTTATCAGGGGGAGGCTACACCTTC

V: TRBV6-1
D: TRBD2
J: TRBJ2-7
size: -
CDR3: CASRTSGSYEQYF
DNA: TGTGCCAGCAGGACTAGCGGATCCTACGAGCAGTACTTC

V: TRBV6-5
D: TRBD1
J: TRBJ1-2
size: -
CDR3: CASSYSWQGGLGYTF
DNA: TGTGCCAGCAGTTACAGCTGGCAGGGGGGTCTCGGCTACACCTTC

V: TRBV11-2
D: TRBD2
J: TRBJ2-3
size: -
CDR3: CASSFLAGADTQYF
DNA: TGTGCCAGCAGCTTCCTAGCGGGAGCGGATACGCAGTATTTT

V: TRBV5-4
D: -
J: TRBJ1-1
size: -
CDR3: CASSLEAGFKAFF
DNA: TGTGCCAGCAGCTTGGAGGCGGGGTTTAAAGCTTTCTTT

V: TRBV7-3
D: TRBD1
J: TRBJ1-2
size: -
CDR3: CASSPSPGTGGGYTF
DNA: TGTGCCAGCAGCCCTTCACCCGGGACAGGGGGTGGCTACACCTTC